The rows below give T cell receptor beta chains drawn from one sample of a study of blood T cell repertoires in COVID-19. Generated by immunoSEQ multiplex PCR, the TCRdb table keeps only in-frame clones and is missing some. The data contain around 700,000 clones, around 89% of them singletons. The source material was peripheral blood. The source of these receptors is a woman under 30 with acute or convalescent COVID-19. Each CDR3 is given with its conserved first and last residue. A D gene is named only where the DNA matches it firmly. Where a row states a size, it is once, few, many or the class of an expanded clone; other rows omit it.

d_gene	abundance	v_gene	j_gene	CDR3aa	CDR3nt
-	-	TRBV23-1	TRBJ2-5	CASSPESAQETQYF	TGCGCCAGCAGTCCGGAGAGCGCTCAAGAGACCCAGTACTTC
-	-	TRBV20-1	TRBJ1-2	CSARDNYGYTF	TGCAGTGCTAGGGACAATTATGGCTACACCTTC
-	-	TRBV12-5	TRBJ1-5	CASGLAPDQPQHF	TGTGCTAGTGGTTTGGCTCCGGATCAGCCCCAGCATTTT
TRBD2	-	TRBV24-1	TRBJ2-5	CATRGSLLASQETQYF	TGTGCCACCAGGGGGAGTTTACTAGCGAGCCAAGAGACCCAGTACTTC
TRBD1	-	TRBV4-1	TRBJ2-5	CASSLTPGQGEETQYF	TGCGCCAGCAGCCTAACTCCGGGACAGGGGGAAGAGACCCAGTACTTC
-	-	TRBV24-1	TRBJ2-3	CATSDLQVDTQYF	TGTGCCACCAGTGATTTACAGGTAGATACGCAGTATTTT
-	-	TRBV7-3	TRBJ2-1	CASSLTKAPREQFF	TGTGCCAGCAGCTTAACGAAGGCACCGAGGGAGCAGTTCTTC
-	-	TRBV6-5	TRBJ2-7	CASSSSRGGAEQYF	TGTGCCAGCAGTTCCTCAAGAGGGGGGGCAGAGCAGTACTTC
TRBD1	-	TRBV6-2/TRBV6-3	TRBJ2-1	CASSYTGGHEQFF	TGTGCCAGCAGTTACACAGGGGGCCATGAGCAGTTCTTC
-	-	TRBV29-1	TRBJ2-7	CSVEDSSYEQYF	TGCAGCGTTGAAGATAGTTCCTACGAGCAGTACTTC
-	-	TRBV4-1	TRBJ2-1	CASSQDSAVRFKNGQFF	TGCGCCAGCAGCCAAGATAGTGCGGTGAGGTTCAAGAATGGGCAGTTCTTC
-	-	TRBV7-8	TRBJ1-1	CASSFFRSEAFF	TGTGCCAGCAGCTTCTTCAGGTCTGAAGCTTTCTTT
TRBD1	-	TRBV2	TRBJ1-2	CASRGNRGDYGYTF	TGTGCCAGCAGGGGGAACAGGGGGGACTATGGCTACACCTTC
-	-	TRBV25-1	TRBJ1-2	CASSAQGNYGYTF	TGTGCCAGCAGTGCCCAGGGTAACTATGGCTACACCTTC
-	-	TRBV12-5	TRBJ1-1	CASGLGREATEAFF	TGTGCTAGTGGTTTGGGCAGGGAAGCCACTGAAGCTTTCTTT
-	once	TRBV7-8	TRBJ1-1	CASSPGGRSTEAFF	TGTGCCAGCAGTCCCGGCGGGAGAAGCACTGAAGCTTTCTTT
-	-	TRBV5-6	TRBJ1-4	CASSLTGTGEKLFF	TGTGCCAGCAGCTTAACAGGGACGGGTGAAAAACTGTTTTTT
-	-	TRBV15	TRBJ2-2	CATSAQGSGGELFF	TGTGCCACCAGCGCCCAGGGTTCGGGCGGGGAGCTGTTTTTT
TRBD1	-	TRBV3-1/TRBV3-2	TRBJ1-6	CASSRRDRGDSPLHF	TGTGCCAGCAGCCGTCGGGACAGGGGAGATTCACCCCTCCACTTT
-	-	TRBV12-3/TRBV12-4	TRBJ2-1	CASSLFADEQFF	TGTGCCAGCAGTCTGTTCGCGGATGAGCAGTTCTTC
TRBD1	-	TRBV5-5	TRBJ2-7	CASSLTGAYEQYF	TGTGCCAGCAGCTTGACAGGGGCCTACGAGCAGTACTTC
-	-	TRBV27	TRBJ1-4	CASSPLGAEKLFF	TGTGCCAGCAGTCCCCTGGGGGCGGAAAAACTGTTTTTT
TRBD1	few	TRBV6-5	TRBJ1-2	CASRTGGGYTF	TGTGCCAGCAGAACAGGGGGAGGCTACACCTTC
TRBD1	-	TRBV7-2	TRBJ1-5	CASSSGQGSNQPQHF	TGTGCCAGCAGCTCGGGACAGGGGAGCAATCAGCCCCAGCATTTT